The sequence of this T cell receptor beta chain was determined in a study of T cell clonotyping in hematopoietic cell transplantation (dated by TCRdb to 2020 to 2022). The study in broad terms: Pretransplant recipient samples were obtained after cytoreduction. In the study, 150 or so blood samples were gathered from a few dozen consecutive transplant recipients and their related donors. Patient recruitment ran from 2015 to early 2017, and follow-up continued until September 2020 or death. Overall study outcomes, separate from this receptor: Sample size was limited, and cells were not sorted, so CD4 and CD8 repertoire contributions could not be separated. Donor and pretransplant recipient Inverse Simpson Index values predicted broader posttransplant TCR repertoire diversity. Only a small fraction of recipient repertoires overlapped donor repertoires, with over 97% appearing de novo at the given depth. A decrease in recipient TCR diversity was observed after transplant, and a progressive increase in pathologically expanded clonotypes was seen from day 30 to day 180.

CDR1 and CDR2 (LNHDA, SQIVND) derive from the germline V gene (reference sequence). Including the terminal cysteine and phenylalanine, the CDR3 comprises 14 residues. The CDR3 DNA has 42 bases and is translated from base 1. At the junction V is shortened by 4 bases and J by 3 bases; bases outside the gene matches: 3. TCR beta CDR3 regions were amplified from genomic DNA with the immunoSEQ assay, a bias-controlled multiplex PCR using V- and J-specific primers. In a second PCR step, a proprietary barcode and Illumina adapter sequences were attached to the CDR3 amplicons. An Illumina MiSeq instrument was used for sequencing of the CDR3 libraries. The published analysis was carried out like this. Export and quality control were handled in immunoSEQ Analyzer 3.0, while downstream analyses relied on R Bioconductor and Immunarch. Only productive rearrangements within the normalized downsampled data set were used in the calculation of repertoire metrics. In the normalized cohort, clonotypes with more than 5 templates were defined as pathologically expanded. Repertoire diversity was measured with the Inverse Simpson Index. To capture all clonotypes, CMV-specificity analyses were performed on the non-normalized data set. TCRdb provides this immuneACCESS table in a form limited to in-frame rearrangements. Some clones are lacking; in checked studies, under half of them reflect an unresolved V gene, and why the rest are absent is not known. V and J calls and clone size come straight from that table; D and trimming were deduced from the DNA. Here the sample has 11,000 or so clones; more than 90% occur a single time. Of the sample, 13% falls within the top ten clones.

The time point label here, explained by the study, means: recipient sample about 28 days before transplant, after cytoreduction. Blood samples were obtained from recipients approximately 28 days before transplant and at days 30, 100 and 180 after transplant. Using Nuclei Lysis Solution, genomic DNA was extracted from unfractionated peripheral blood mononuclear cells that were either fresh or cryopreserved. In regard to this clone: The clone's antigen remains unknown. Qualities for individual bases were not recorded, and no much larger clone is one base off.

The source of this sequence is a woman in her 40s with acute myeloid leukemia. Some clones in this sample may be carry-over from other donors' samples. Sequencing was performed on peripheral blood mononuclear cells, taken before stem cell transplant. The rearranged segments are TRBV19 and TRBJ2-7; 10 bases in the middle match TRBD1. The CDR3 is CASSRTGGIYEQYF. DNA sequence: TGTGCCAGTAGTAGGACAGGGGGGATCTACGAGCAGTACTTC.